These T cell receptor beta chains were read from a single sample in a study of T cell repertoires in cytomegalovirus infection. TCRdb fed the reads into MiXCR, producing one record per CDR3 protein. The sample has 450,000 to 600,000 distinct CDR3 sequences; 42% are singletons. These receptors have no known antigen. Sequencing was performed on cultured PBMCs, taken from culture after CMV antigen stimulation. These receptors came from a human donor in good health (CMV status not recorded). Some clones in this sample may be carry-over from other donors' samples. Each CDR3 is given with its conserved first and last residue. D genes are given only for firm matches. Clone sizes are given selectively: once, few, many, or a class where the clone is expanded.

NA | NA | TRBJ1-6 | TRBV7-8 | TGTGCCAGCGCCGAGACAGGACACAATTCACCCCTCCACTTT | CASAETGHNSPLHF
NA | TRBD2 | TRBJ2-5 | TRBV30 | TGTGCCTGGAGTCTCAAGGCGGGAGGCGAGACCCAGTACTTC | CAWSLKAGGETQYF
few | NA | TRBJ2-1 | TRBV7-2 | TGTGCCAGCAGCTTCAGGGCCGGTTCGGATGAGCAGTTCTTC | CASSFRAGSDEQFF
NA | NA | TRBJ1-2 | TRBV7-2 | TGTGCCAGCAGCTTAGGTACAGCGATCAACTATGGCTACACCTTC | CASSLGTAINYGYTF
NA | TRBD2 | TRBJ2-5 | TRBV7-2 | TGTGCCAGCAGCTTAGTGGGCGGGGGGGCCGGTGAGACCCAGTACTTC | CASSLVGGGAGETQYF
NA | NA | TRBJ1-1 | TRBV6-2/TRBV6-3 | TGTGCCAGCAGTAACGGACAAGAAGCTTTCTTT | CASSNGQEAFF
NA | TRBD1 | TRBJ2-1 | TRBV11-1 | TGTGCCAGCAGCTCGGGACAGGGAGTGGATGAGCAGTTCTTC | CASSSGQGVDEQFF
NA | NA | TRBJ2-7 | TRBV28 | TGTGCCAGCAGTGCACCCGGGACTCCCAGCTACGAGCAGTACTTC | CASSAPGTPSYEQYF
few | NA | TRBJ2-1 | TRBV7-2 | TGTGCCAGCAGCCCCGGGACTTTTTACAATGAGCAGTTCTTC | CASSPGTFYNEQFF
few | NA | TRBJ2-1 | TRBV7-6 | TGTGCCAGCAGCTTAGCGGCCCCGGGGGATTCCTACAATGAGCAGTTCTTC | CASSLAAPGDSYNEQFF
few | NA | TRBJ2-4 | TRBV7-9 | TGTGCCAGCAGCTGGTCCACTACGGACATTCAGTACTTC | CASSWSTTDIQYF
few | NA | TRBJ2-7 | TRBV7-2 | TGTGCCAGCAGCTTATTGGGGATGAGGTCCTACGAGCAGTACTTC | CASSLLGMRSYEQYF
few | TRBD2 | TRBJ2-5 | TRBV7-8 | TGTGCCAGCAGCTTAGTAGTACGGGGGGGGGGGACCCAGTACTTC | CASSLVVRGGGTQYF
few | NA | TRBJ2-3 | TRBV18 | TGTGCCAGCTCACCTATCGATACGCAGTATTTT | CASSPIDTQYF
few | TRBD2 | TRBJ2-7 | TRBV7-2 | TGTGCCAGCAGCCACTCCGCGGGGGCGGGAGGGCCCCACGAGCAGTACTTC | CASSHSAGAGGPHEQYF
NA | NA | TRBJ2-7 | TRBV6-1 | TGTGCCAGCAGTGAAGTGGGGAGTTCCTACGAGCAGTACTTC | CASSEVGSSYEQYF
NA | TRBD1 | TRBJ2-5 | TRBV15 | TGTGCCACCAGCAGAGAAGTCAGGGGGCTAGAGACCCAGTACTTC | CATSREVRGLETQYF
NA | TRBD2 | TRBJ2-1 | TRBV7-8 | TGTGCCAGCAGCTTCCGGCGGGAGAACAATGAGCAGTTCTTC | CASSFRRENNEQFF
NA | TRBD1 | TRBJ1-2 | TRBV10-2 | TGCGCCAGCAGTGCCCCCTCGGACAGGGTTCTCGGCTACACCTTC | CASSAPSDRVLGYTF
few | NA | TRBJ1-1 | TRBV18 | TGTGCCAGCTCACCCATGGGTTGGGACACTGAAGCTTTCTTT | CASSPMGWDTEAFF
NA | TRBD2 | TRBJ2-3 | TRBV12-3/TRBV12-4 | TGTGCCAGCAGTTTATGGAGCGGGAGTCTAACCACAGATACGCAGTATTTT | CASSLWSGSLTTDTQYF
few | NA | TRBJ1-1 | TRBV12-3/TRBV12-4 | TGTGCCAGCAGCACCGAAAGGGGCGCTGAAGCTTTCTTT | CASSTERGAEAFF
NA | TRBD1 | TRBJ1-4 | TRBV12-3/TRBV12-4 | TGTGCCAGCCGAAAGACAGGGGGCAATGAAAAACTGTTTTTT | CASRKTGGNEKLFF